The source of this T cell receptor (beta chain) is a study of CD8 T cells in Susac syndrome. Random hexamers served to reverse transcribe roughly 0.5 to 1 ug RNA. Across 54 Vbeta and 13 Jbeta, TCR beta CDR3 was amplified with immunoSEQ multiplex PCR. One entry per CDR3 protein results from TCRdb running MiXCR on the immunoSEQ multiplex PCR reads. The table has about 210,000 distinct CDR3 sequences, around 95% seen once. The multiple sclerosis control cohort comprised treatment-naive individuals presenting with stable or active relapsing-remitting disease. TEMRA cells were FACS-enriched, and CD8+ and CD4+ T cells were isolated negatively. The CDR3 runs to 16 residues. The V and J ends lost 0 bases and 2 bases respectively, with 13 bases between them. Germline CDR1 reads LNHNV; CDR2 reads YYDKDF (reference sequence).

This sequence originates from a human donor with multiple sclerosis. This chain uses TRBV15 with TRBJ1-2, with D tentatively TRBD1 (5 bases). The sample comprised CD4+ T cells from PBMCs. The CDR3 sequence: CATSRDQGSVNYGYTF. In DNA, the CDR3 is TGTGCCACCAGCAGAGATCAGGGTAGCGTGAACTATGGCTACACCTTC.